This TCR beta chain was identified during a study of control samples from healthy donors and cancer patients. CDR3 size: 13 residues. The ends were cut back, 5 bases at V and 4 bases at J, with 13 bases in the middle. Germline values: CDR1 SQVTM, CDR2 ANQGSEA. The table came from immunoSEQ multiplex PCR; TCRdb's copy has only in-frame clones and leaves some out. The table has some 130,000 clones, roughly 92% seen once. The TCR was taken from a man aged 18 to 29 in good health. The chain combines TRBV29-1 with TRBJ2-3, with D perhaps matching TRBD1 or TRBD2 (6 bases each). Sequenced material: blood. This CDR3 reads CSVPGEVADTQYF. The CDR3 coding sequence is TGCAGCGTTCCAGGGGAGGTGGCAGATACGCAGTATTTT.